In this sample, the clone carrying this TCR beta chain turned up a few times. The antigen is undetermined. 13 Jbeta primers and 60 Vbeta primers were used for the PCR. Here immunoSEQ multiplex PCR was the method, and the copy in TCRdb shows in-frame clones only, minus some. The sample has 180,000 or so clones, about 10% seen once; the top ten hold 1% to 1.5%. The data were obtained in a study of cytomegalovirus exposure and HLA in healthy donors. Findings of the study overall: The dataset shows that most TCR sequences were rare, while some public TCRs occurred in many donors.

Healthy bone marrow donors made up the donor group. This receptor was identified in a woman aged 30 to 39 in good health and CMV-seropositive. Sequences were obtained from PBMCs.

The CDR3 sequence is CASTPGVTTYNEQFF. CDR3 DNA sequence: TGTGCCAGCACCCCAGGGGTTACGACCTACAATGAGCAGTTCTTC. V gene TRBV28 combines with J gene TRBJ2-1; D might be TRBD1 (6 bases). The CDR3 covers 15 residues. The V end was cut by 7 bases, the J end by 2 bases, with 15 bases between. Per the germline V gene, CDR1 is MDHEN and CDR2 is SYDVKM. The entire variable domain, with the rest obtained from reference TRBV28 and TRBJ2-1, is as follows: DVKVTQSSRYLVKRTGEKVFLECVQDMDHENMFWYRQDPGLGLRLIYFSYDVKMKEKGDIPEGYSVSREKKERFSLILESASTNQTSMYLCASTPGVTTYNEQFFGPGTRLTVL.